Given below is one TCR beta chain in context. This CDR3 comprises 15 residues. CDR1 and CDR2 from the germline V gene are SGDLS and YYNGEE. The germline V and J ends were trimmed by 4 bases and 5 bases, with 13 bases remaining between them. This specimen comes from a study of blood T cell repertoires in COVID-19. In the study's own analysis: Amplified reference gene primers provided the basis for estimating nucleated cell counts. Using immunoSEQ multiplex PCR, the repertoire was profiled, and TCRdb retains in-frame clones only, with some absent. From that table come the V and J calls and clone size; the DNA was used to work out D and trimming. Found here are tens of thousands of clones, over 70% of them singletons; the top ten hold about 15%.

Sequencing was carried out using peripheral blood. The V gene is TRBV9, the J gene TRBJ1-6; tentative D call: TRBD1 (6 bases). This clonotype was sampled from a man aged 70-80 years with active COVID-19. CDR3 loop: CASSSRTADNSPLHF. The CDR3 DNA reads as TGTGCCAGCAGCTCCAGGACAGCTGATAATTCACCCCTCCACTTT. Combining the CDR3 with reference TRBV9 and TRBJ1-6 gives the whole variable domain DSGVTQTPKHLITATGQRVTLRCSPRSGDLSVYWYQQSLDQGLQFLIQYYNGEERAKGNILERFSAQQFPDLHSELNLSSLELGDSALYFCASSSRTADNSPLHFGNGTRLTVT.